The 27 T cell receptor beta chains below come from one sample, sequenced in a study of cytomegalovirus exposure and HLA in healthy donors. The PCR contained 60 Vbeta and 13 Jbeta primers. The assay was immunoSEQ multiplex PCR, and TCRdb's table has in-frame clones only and misses some. The sample records tens of thousands of clones, around three quarters being singletons. Material: PBMCs. All receptors come from a middle-aged man in good health and CMV-seronegative.

This clone was recorded once. The rearrangement links TRBV7-9 to TRBJ2-3, with D possibly being TRBD1 (6 bases). Germline assignment: CDR1 SEHNR and CDR2 FQNEAQ (reference sequence). Trimming left V 1 base short and J 0 bases short, with 11 bases between. CDR3 size: 16 residues. The CDR3 sequence is CASSLGDTFSTDTQYF. For the CDR3, the DNA is TGTGCCAGCAGCTTAGGGGACACCTTTAGCACAGATACGCAGTATTTT. Together with reference TRBV7-9 and TRBJ2-3, the CDR3 gives the full variable domain: DTGVSQNPRHKITKRGQNVTFRCDPISEHNRLYWYRQTLGQGPEFLTYFQNEAQLEKSRLLSDRFSAERPKGSFSTLEIQRTEQGDSAMYLCASSLGDTFSTDTQYFGPGTRLTVL.

The rearrangement joins TRBV6-6 to TRBJ1-1, with 10 bases aligning to TRBD1. Germline V gene sequence: CDR1 MNHNY, CDR2 SVGAGI (reference sequence). This CDR3 contains 14 residues. The V segment lost 5 bases and the J segment 3 bases; nucleotides outside the gene matches: 3. The CDR3 nucleotides read TGTGCCAGCAGTGCCGGGACAGGGGACACTGAAGCTTTCTTT. It specifies CASSAGTGDTEAFF.

This rearrangement joins TRBV5-1 to TRBJ2-3, with a tentative D call TRBD2 (6 bases). CDR1 and CDR2 from the germline V gene are SGHRS and YFSETQ. CDR3 length: 14 residues. V was cut by 4 bases and J by 5 bases, with 14 bases left in between. CDR3 DNA sequence: TGCGCCAGCAGCGGCACCAACGGGGGAGATACGCAGTATTTT. It codes for CASSGTNGGDTQYF.

The V call is TRBV20-1, the J call TRBJ1-2; D ambiguous. The CDR3 loop spans 11 amino acids. Germline assignment: CDR1 DFQATT and CDR2 SNEGSKA (reference sequence). The V end was cut by 6 bases, the J end by 7 bases, with 12 bases between. The CDR3 spells CSADDPGGYTF. Here the CDR3 DNA reads TGCAGTGCCGACGATCCGGGTGGCTACACCTTC.

This clone was picked up a small number of times. The rearrangement joins TRBV6-5 to TRBJ2-7; 7 bases align to TRBD2. The V gene end was trimmed by 8 bases and the J gene end by 2 bases; junction bases not matched to a gene: 6. CDR3 length: 13 residues. Per the germline V gene, CDR1 is MNHEY and CDR2 is SVGAGI. The CDR3: CASGASGTYEQYF. The CDR3 DNA sequence: TGTGCCAGCGGTGCTAGCGGCACCTACGAGCAGTACTTC.

The V and J genes are TRBV7-9 and TRBJ1-4; D might be TRBD1 (5 bases). V was shortened by 3 bases and J by 3 bases, with 11 bases between the two germline ends. The CDR3 is made up of 15 amino acids. The germline gives CDR1 SEHNR, CDR2 FQNEAQ (reference sequence). CDR3 bases: TGTGCCAGCAGCTTTGGGTCGGGGGCTAATGAAAAACTGTTTTTT. Translating gives CASSFGSGANEKLFF.

This clone has a handful of counts. The genes are TRBV18 and TRBJ1-4, with a weak D call TRBD1 (5 bases). V lost 2 bases, J lost 5 bases, and 9 bases lay in between. The CDR3 has 14 residues. The V gene's germline CDR1 is KGHSH and CDR2 LQKENI. Here the CDR3 DNA reads TGTGCCAGCTCACCAGGGGCAAGAAATGAAAAACTGTTTTTT. Amino acid sequence: CASSPGARNEKLFF.

The rearrangement joins TRBV6-4 to TRBJ2-1; the match to TRBD2 covers 8 bases. There are 19 residues in the CDR3. Per the germline V gene, CDR1 is MRHNA and CDR2 is SNTAGT. Germline trimming cut 5 bases from V and 5 bases from J; bases unmatched to any gene: 20. This CDR3 is CASSKEGLVGPVLNNEQFF. The CDR3 DNA sequence: TGTGCCAGCAGTAAAGAGGGACTAGTGGGCCCCGTGCTAAACAATGAGCAGTTCTTC.

The chain recombines TRBV11-2 with TRBJ2-7; 7 bases are shared with TRBD2. With 1 base clipped from V and 7 bases from J, the junction kept 16 bases outside the gene matches. The CDR3 covers 17 residues. Per the germline V gene, CDR1 is SGHAT and CDR2 is FQNNGV. This CDR3 reads CASSLVGSGRAGWEQYF. Written as DNA, the CDR3 is TGTGCCAGCAGCTTAGTTGGCTCGGGCAGAGCGGGGTGGGAGCAGTACTTC.

The rearrangement uses TRBV4-3 and TRBJ2-7; possible D gene TRBD1, 7 bases. Germline-derived CDR1 and CDR2 are LGHNA and YSLEER. The CDR3 runs 15 residues. Trimming shortened V by 3 bases and J by 7 bases, and 19 bases separated the two germline ends. Written as DNA, the CDR3 is TGCGCCAGCAGCCACGATAGGGGGCAGGGGAGGGAGCAGTACTTC. As protein: CASSHDRGQGREQYF.

CDR3 in DNA: TGTGCCAGCAAAGTCCGGGCAGGGTATAACGAGCAGTACTTC. Its protein is CASKVRAGYNEQYF. The chain uses TRBV2 and TRBJ2-7; weak D call: TRBD1 (5 bases). The ends were cut back, 7 bases at V and 5 bases at J, with 18 bases in the middle. The CDR3 is 14 amino acids. CDR1 is SNHLY and CDR2 is FYNNEI in the germline V gene.

In this sample, this clone turned up once. The V gene is TRBV10-3, the J gene TRBJ2-7; the match to TRBD2 covers 13 bases. This CDR3 region has 13 residues. V trimming: 9 bases; J trimming: 5 bases; junction bases outside the gene matches: 4. Germline lookup yields CDR1 ENHRY and CDR2 SYGVKD. Here the CDR3 reads CAIRTSGSNEQYF. The CDR3 DNA reads as TGTGCCATTCGGACTAGCGGGAGCAACGAGCAGTACTTC.

This clone was detected only a few times. The chain is built from TRBV5-1 and TRBJ2-2; possibly TRBD1 for D (6 bases). Germline assignment: CDR1 SGHRS and CDR2 YFSETQ. Trimming removed 4 bases at V and 1 base at J, with 11 bases between. The length of the CDR3 is 15 residues. Here the CDR3 reads CASSVDSMNTGELFF. CDR3 coding DNA: TGCGCCAGCAGCGTGGACAGTATGAACACCGGGGAGCTGTTTTTT.

The rearrangement uses TRBV30 and TRBJ1-6; 8 bases align to TRBD1. Germline trimming cut 1 base from V and 8 bases from J; bases unmatched to any gene: 4. Germline CDR1 reads GTSNPN; CDR2 reads SVGIG (reference sequence). This CDR3 region has 14 residues. CDR3 protein: CAWSDRGSHSPLHF. The CDR3 coding sequence is TGTGCCTGGAGTGACAGGGGGAGCCATTCACCCCTCCACTTT. Using reference TRBV30 and TRBJ1-6 for the parts outside the CDR3, the full variable domain is SQTIHQWPATLVQPVGSPLSLECTVEGTSNPNLYWYRQAAGRGLQLLFYSVGIGQISSEVPQNLSASRPQDRQFILSSKKLLLSDSGFYLCAWSDRGSHSPLHFGNGTRLTVT.

The gene calls are TRBV30 and TRBJ2-4; D might be TRBD2 (5 bases). V lost 0 bases, J lost 6 bases, and 9 bases lay in between. The CDR3 has 13 residues. Germline V gives CDR1 GTSNPN, CDR2 SVGIG (reference sequence). The CDR3 bases are TGTGCCTGGAGTGTAGACGGACTAAACATTCAGTACTTC. Encoded protein: CAWSVDGLNIQYF. Combining the CDR3 with reference TRBV30 and TRBJ2-4 gives the whole variable domain SQTIHQWPATLVQPVGSPLSLECTVEGTSNPNLYWYRQAAGRGLQLLFYSVGIGQISSEVPQNLSASRPQDRQFILSSKKLLLSDSGFYLCAWSVDGLNIQYFGAGTRLSVL.

The CDR3, as DNA: TGTGCCAGTAGAACAGGGCCTATGAACACTGAAGCTTTCTTT. Protein product: CASRTGPMNTEAFF. The chain employs TRBV19 and TRBJ1-1; a weak D match, TRBD1 (6 bases). From germline, CDR1 is LNHDA and CDR2 SQIVND (reference sequence). Trimming cost V 6 bases and J 0 bases, with 11 bases left between them. This CDR3 has 14 residues.

This chain links TRBV12-5 with TRBJ2-7; unclear D gene. The CDR3 totals 13 residues. V dropped 5 bases and J dropped 0 bases, with 8 bases sitting between them. Germline V gives CDR1 LGHNT, CDR2 FRNRAP. In DNA, the CDR3 is TGTGCTAGTGGTCCCACTACCTCCTACGAGCAGTACTTC. Its translation is CASGPTTSYEQYF.

The V call is TRBV19, the J call TRBJ2-7, with 10 bases lining up with TRBD1. The CDR3 consists of 16 residues. Germline lookup yields CDR1 LNHDA and CDR2 SQIVND (reference sequence). The trim removed 10 bases at V and 4 bases at J, leaving 16 bases unmatched. The CDR3 region is CATRKMGGQGKYEQYF. CDR3 sequence (DNA): TGTGCCACCCGAAAAATGGGGGGACAGGGGAAATACGAGCAGTACTTC. Complete variable domain (other parts from reference TRBV19 and TRBJ2-7): DGGITQSPKYLFRKEGQNVTLSCEQNLNHDAMYWYRQDPGQGLRLIYYSQIVNDFQKGDIAEGYSVSREKKESFPLTVTSAQKNPTAFYLCATRKMGGQGKYEQYFGPGTRLTVT.

To note about this clone: At one end the junction does not follow the germline gene, possibly because of a read error. The chain joins TRBV19 to TRBJ2-4; possible D gene TRBD1, 6 bases. Germline CDR1 is LNHDA and CDR2 is SQIVND (reference sequence). The CDR3 is 14 amino acids. DNA for the CDR3: TGTGCCAGTAGTCCGGACAGAGCCAAAATCATTCAGTACTTC. This encodes CASSPDRAKIIQYF. The variable domain in full, completed from reference TRBV19 and TRBJ2-4, reads DGGITQSPKYLFRKEGQNVTLSCEQNLNHDAMYWYRQDPGQGLRLIYYSQIVNDFQKGDIAEGYSVSREKKESFPLTVTSAQKNPTAFYLCASSPDRAKIIQYFGAGTRLSVL.

This chain uses TRBV27 with TRBJ1-4; 8 bases are shared with TRBD1. Germline V gene data show CDR1 as MNHEY and CDR2 as SMNVEV (reference sequence). Trimming removed 2 bases from V and 7 bases from J; junction bases left unmatched: 15. The CDR3 is 18 amino acids. CDR3 DNA sequence: TGTGCCAGCAGTTTAATGGTGACAGGGCTAGACAGGGGTGAAAAACTGTTTTTT. Translation: CASSLMVTGLDRGEKLFF.

The chain joins TRBV10-3 to TRBJ1-5; D gene ambiguous. CDR1 is ENHRY, CDR2 SYGVKD, per germline. The V end lost 3 bases, the J end lost 3 bases, and 12 bases lay between the germline ends. The CDR3 has 15 amino acids. The CDR3 spells CAISESVTINQPQHF. CDR3 sequence (DNA): TGTGCCATCAGTGAATCCGTGACAATCAATCAGCCCCAGCATTTT.

Here the CDR3 DNA reads TGTGCCTCAACAGGGGTCGGCTACACCTTC. Translating gives CASTGVGYTF. This chain joins TRBV30 and TRBJ1-2, with TRBD1 matching over 7 bases. J lost 8 bases, V lost 7 bases, and 4 bases had no gene match. Germline V gives CDR1 GTSNPN, CDR2 SVGIG (reference sequence). CDR3 length: 10 amino acids.

V is TRBV7-2 and J is TRBJ2-2; D is unclear. V lost 0 bases and J 5 bases, leaving 4 bases between the germline ends. From germline, CDR1 is SGHTA and CDR2 FQGNSA. The CDR3 covers 13 residues. This chain's CDR3 is CASSLALTGELFF. CDR3 sequence (DNA): TGTGCCAGCAGCTTAGCCCTAACCGGGGAGCTGTTTTTT.

V usage is TRBV9 and J usage is TRBJ2-1; D gene ambiguous. The CDR3 is made up of 15 amino acids. With 0 bases removed from V and 1 base from J, the gap between germline ends came to 8 bases. In germline, CDR1 is SGDLS, CDR2 YYNGEE. CDR3 coding DNA: TGTGCCAGCAGCGTAGCGTCGCTATCCTACAATGAGCAGTTCTTC. The encoded protein is CASSVASLSYNEQFF.

The chain uses TRBV7-8 and TRBJ1-2; 7 nucleotides match TRBD1. Germline lookup yields CDR1 SGHVS and CDR2 FQNEAQ. V dropped 5 bases and J dropped 3; count of bases not matched to a gene: 12. This CDR3 is built from 16 residues. Here the CDR3 DNA reads TGTGCCAGCAGCCCCCCCATACGGACAGGCGACTATGGCTACACCTTC. Encoded protein: CASSPPIRTGDYGYTF.

This chain connects TRBV5-4 to TRBJ1-1, with D possibly matching TRBD1 (6 bases). The V end lost 4 bases, the J end lost 1 base, and 11 bases lay between the germline ends. The germline V gene has CDR1 SGHNT and CDR2 YYREEE (reference sequence). This CDR3 is built from 14 residues. In DNA, the CDR3 is TGTGCCAGCAGCCCCGGGACACAGAACACTGAAGCTTTCTTT. Translating gives CASSPGTQNTEAFF.

The V call is TRBV7-9, the J call TRBJ2-7, with D perhaps TRBD1 (5 bases). V lost 1 base and J 0 bases, leaving 13 bases between the germline ends. In germline, CDR1 is SEHNR, CDR2 FQNEAQ (reference sequence). There are 16 residues in the CDR3. CDR3 coding DNA: TGTGCCAGCAGCTTAGATCCTATAGACAGCTCCTACGAGCAGTACTTC. Its protein is CASSLDPIDSSYEQYF. Filled out from reference TRBV7-9 and TRBJ2-7, the complete variable domain reads DTGVSQNPRHKITKRGQNVTFRCDPISEHNRLYWYRQTLGQGPEFLTYFQNEAQLEKSRLLSDRFSAERPKGSFSTLEIQRTEQGDSAMYLCASSLDPIDSSYEQYFGPGTRLTVT.